The present entry profiles one T cell receptor (beta chain) with its context. Its antigen is as yet unknown. The germline CDR1 and CDR2 sequences are SGHVS and FNYEAQ. V was shortened by 5 bases and J by 5 bases, with 13 bases between the two germline ends. The CDR3 consists of 14 residues. The data were taken from a study of cytomegalovirus exposure and HLA in healthy donors. In the study overall: One earlier analysis, a look at 200 million or so T cells, found some 110 million unique TCR beta sequences.

This PCR relied on a set of 60 Vbeta primers and 13 Jbeta primers. The data were produced by immunoSEQ multiplex PCR, yet TCRdb's version contains in-frame clones alone and is incomplete. This table has about 150,000 clones, 70% to 80% appearing once. Whole-study findings and limits: The analysis excluded some indistinguishable V segments, including TRBV6-2 and TRBV6-3. One cluster of highly shared sequence variants probably arose as a sequencing artifact. Presence/absence results assume similar sequencing depth per donor, which may not hold.

This sequence was found in a man aged 30 to 45 in good health and CMV-seropositive. The chain uses TRBV7-6 and TRBJ1-5, with D maybe TRBD1 (5 bases). Sequences were obtained from PBMCs. The CDR3 DNA sequence: TGTGCCAGCAGCCAGCAGGGTTTCGATCAGCCCCAGCATTTT. Translation gives CASSQQGFDQPQHF.